This T cell receptor (beta chain) was sequenced during a study of blood T cell repertoires in COVID-19. Study-level information: The cDNA or gDNA used as material had been derived from T cells, B-cell-depleted T cells, or PBMCs.

Germline lookup yields CDR1 SGHRS and CDR2 YFSETQ. The CDR3 spans 14 residues. Trimming took 4 bases from V and 3 from J; bases not matched to a gene: 6. Some clones are missing from TCRdb's copy, which holds only in-frame ones; the method was immunoSEQ multiplex PCR. Of around 90,000 clones listed, roughly 87% are singletons. Sequencing was carried out using peripheral blood. The sequence came from a male donor with acute or convalescent COVID-19. J is TRBJ2-7 and V is TRBV5-1, with 8 bases that match TRBD1. CDR3 sequence: CASSRVGQVYEQYF. Here the CDR3 DNA reads TGCGCCAGCAGCCGTGTGGGACAGGTCTACGAGCAGTACTTC.